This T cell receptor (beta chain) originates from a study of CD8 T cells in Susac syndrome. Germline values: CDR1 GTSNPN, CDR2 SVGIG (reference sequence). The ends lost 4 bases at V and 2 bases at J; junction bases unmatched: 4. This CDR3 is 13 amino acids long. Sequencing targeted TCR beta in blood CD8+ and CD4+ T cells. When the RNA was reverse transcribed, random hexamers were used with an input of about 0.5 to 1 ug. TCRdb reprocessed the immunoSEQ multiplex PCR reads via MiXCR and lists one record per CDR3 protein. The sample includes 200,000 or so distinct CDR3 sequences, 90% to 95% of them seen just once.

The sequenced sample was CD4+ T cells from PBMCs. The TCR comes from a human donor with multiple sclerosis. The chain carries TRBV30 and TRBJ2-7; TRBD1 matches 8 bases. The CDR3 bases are TGTGCCTGGAACATGGGACAGGCCTACGAGCAGTACTTC. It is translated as CAWNMGQAYEQYF.